What follows are 30 T cell receptor beta chains derived from one specimen sequenced in a study of T cell responses to AZD1222 COVID-19 vaccine. Profiling relied on immunoSEQ multiplex PCR, and the TCRdb table lists in-frame clones only, not all of them. The sample yields 55,000 to 75,000 clones, about nine tenths seen once. The sequences come from peripheral blood, collected on day 0 of AZD1222 vaccination. Receptors were obtained from an adult in good health.

The chain is built from TRBV6-2 or TRBV6-3 and TRBJ2-7; D uncertain. Germline CDR1 MNHEY, CDR2 SVGEGT. The CDR3 is 14 amino acids. V gave up 4 bases and J gave up 0 bases, with 10 bases separating them. The CDR3 spells CASSFPSYSYEQYF. As DNA, the CDR3 is TGTGCCAGCAGTTTCCCAAGTTACTCCTACGAGCAGTACTTC.

V usage is TRBV14 and J usage is TRBJ2-7, with TRBD1 matching 7 bases. The CDR3 totals 15 residues. Germline-derived CDR1 and CDR2 are SGHDN and FVKESK. V was pared by 5 bases and J by 2 bases, with 9 bases of the junction left unmatched. CDR3 DNA sequence: TGTGCCAGCAGCAGACGACAGGGCAAAACCTACGAGCAGTACTTC. Encoded protein: CASSRRQGKTYEQYF.

The count of this clone is one. The J gene is TRBJ2-1, the V gene TRBV11-2, with D unresolved. Germline lookup yields CDR1 SGHAT and CDR2 FQNNGV. This CDR3 spans 16 amino acids. With 1 base removed from V and 0 bases from J, the gap between germline ends came to 10 bases. The CDR3 region is CASSLVRGLSYNEQFF. CDR3 DNA: TGTGCCAGCAGCTTAGTGCGTGGGCTCTCCTACAATGAGCAGTTCTTC.

This chain uses TRBV6-4 with TRBJ1-2; D unclear. V dropped 0 bases and J dropped 4 bases, with 9 bases sitting between them. Per germline, CDR1 MRHNA and CDR2 SNTAGT. The CDR3 covers 14 residues. The CDR3, as DNA: TGTGCCAGCAGTGACTCTGACACCAGCTATGGCTACACCTTC. This translates into CASSDSDTSYGYTF.

The chain links TRBV6-4 to TRBJ2-2; D not resolved. The CDR3 consists of 13 residues. Trimming stripped 0 bases from V and 3 bases from J, with 2 bases between. Germline V gene sequence: CDR1 MRHNA, CDR2 SNTAGT. CDR3 region: CASSDSDTGELFF. The CDR3 region has the DNA TGTGCCAGCAGTGACTCAGACACCGGGGAGCTGTTTTTT.

DNA of the CDR3: TGTGCCAGCTCACCCAGCGGCGGATACGAGCAGTACTTC. Amino acids: CASSPSGGYEQYF. The chain links TRBV18 to TRBJ2-7, with D perhaps matching TRBD2 (5 bases). The CDR3 has 13 amino acids. V was pared by 3 bases and J by 4 bases, with 10 bases between. Germline V CDR1 and CDR2: KGHSH, LQKENI.

The genes are TRBV5-3 and TRBJ1-1; perhaps TRBD1 as D (5 bases). TRBV5-3 is marked as an open reading frame, function uncertain. This CDR3 region has 14 residues. Deletions cut 3 bases from V and 3 bases from J, with 12 bases between. The CDR3 nucleotides are TGTGCCAGAAGCTCTCCGGAAGGGGACACTGAAGCTTTCTTT. This encodes CARSSPEGDTEAFF.

The rearrangement uses TRBV7-2 and TRBJ2-1; 9 nucleotides line up with TRBD2. CDR1 and CDR2 from the germline V gene are SGHTA and FQGNSA. The CDR3 consists of 18 residues. The trim removed 0 bases at V and 0 bases at J, leaving 6 bases unmatched. The CDR3 region has the DNA TGTGCCAGCAGCTTAGCGGGGCTAGCGGGACTCTCCTACAATGAGCAGTTCTTC. This sequence encodes CASSLAGLAGLSYNEQFF. The full variable domain, rest sourced from reference TRBV7-2 and TRBJ2-1, is GAGVSQSPSNKVTEKGKDVELRCDPISGHTALYWYRQSLGQGLEFLIYFQGNSAPDKSGLPSDRFSAERTGGSVSTLTIQRTQQEDSAVYLCASSLAGLAGLSYNEQFFGPGTRLTVL.

The J gene is TRBJ2-2, the V gene TRBV30, with D possibly TRBD2 on 5 matching bases. The CDR3 runs 13 residues. Germline V gives CDR1 GTSNPN, CDR2 SVGIG (reference sequence). Trimming cost V 2 bases and J 5 bases, with 9 bases left between them. The CDR3 DNA sequence: TGTGCCTGGAGTCTTGGACTGACCGGGGAGCTGTTTTTT. Translation gives CAWSLGLTGELFF.

This sequence joins TRBV7-8 and TRBJ2-7; a weak D match, TRBD2 (6 bases). The CDR3 is 14 residues long. Looked up from germline, CDR1 is SGHVS and CDR2 is FQNEAQ. Trimming took off 0 bases at V and 0 bases at J, with 6 bases between the two ends. Here the CDR3 reads CASSLAGGSYEQYF. Written as DNA, the CDR3 is TGTGCCAGCAGCTTAGCGGGAGGCTCCTACGAGCAGTACTTC.

The CDR3 region is CSASPGRQPYGYTF. The CDR3 nucleotides are TGCAGTGCTAGTCCCGGGAGACAGCCCTATGGCTACACCTTC. The chain employs TRBV20-1 and TRBJ1-2; TRBD1 might be the D (5 bases). Trimming removed 3 bases at V and 4 bases at J, with 15 bases between. CDR1 is DFQATT and CDR2 is SNEGSKA in the germline V gene (reference sequence). CDR3 size: 14 residues.

The CDR3 DNA reads as TGTGCCAGCACCCAGACGGGGGGACAGCCCCAGCATTTT. The encoded protein is CASTQTGGQPQHF. The genes are TRBV28 and TRBJ1-5, with D tentatively TRBD1 (5 bases). Trimming removed 7 bases at V and 7 bases at J, with 14 bases between. Germline V gene lookup returns CDR1 MDHEN and CDR2 SYDVKM. CDR3 length: 13 amino acids. Combining the CDR3 with reference TRBV28 and TRBJ1-5 gives the whole variable domain DVKVTQSSRYLVKRTGEKVFLECVQDMDHENMFWYRQDPGLGLRLIYFSYDVKMKEKGDIPEGYSVSREKKERFSLILESASTNQTSMYLCASTQTGGQPQHFGDGTRLSIL.

The chain employs TRBV5-1 and TRBJ1-2, with no clear D. The germline V gene has CDR1 SGHRS and CDR2 YFSETQ. V gave up 1 base and J gave up 6 bases, with 7 bases separating them. The CDR3 is made up of 12 amino acids. The CDR3 spells CASSLYEDGYTF. In DNA form, the CDR3 reads TGCGCCAGCAGCTTGTATGAGGATGGCTACACCTTC.

V gene TRBV6-5 combines with J gene TRBJ1-1; weak D call: TRBD1 (6 bases). Germline CDR1 MNHEY, CDR2 SVGAGI. The CDR3 is 13 residues long. V shed 5 bases and J shed 5 bases, with 12 bases lying between them. The CDR3 DNA sequence: TGTGCCAGCAGTATGTACAGGGAAACTGAAGCTTTCTTT. Translation gives CASSMYRETEAFF.

The chain couples TRBV19 to TRBJ2-3; 12 bases align to TRBD2. The germline V gene has CDR1 LNHDA and CDR2 SQIVND (reference sequence). The CDR3 is 17 amino acids. After removal of 5 bases from V and 4 bases from J, the junction contained 10 bases not matched to a gene. The DNA of the CDR3 is TGTGCCAGTAGTGCCCTCGGACTAGCGGGAAGGTCAGATACGCAGTATTTT. It translates to CASSALGLAGRSDTQYF.

The CDR3 DNA reads as TGTGCCAGCAGCGTAAGCTACGAGCAGTACTTC. Protein: CASSVSYEQYF. This chain joins TRBV7-9 and TRBJ2-7; D remains ambiguous. The germline gives CDR1 SEHNR, CDR2 FQNEAQ (reference sequence). Trimming took off 5 bases at V and 3 bases at J, with 5 bases between the two ends. This CDR3 comprises 11 residues.

The V gene is TRBV30, the J gene TRBJ2-7; 9 positions match TRBD2. This CDR3 contains 13 residues. Per the germline V gene, CDR1 is GTSNPN and CDR2 is SVGIG (reference sequence). The ends lost 2 bases at V and 6 bases at J; junction bases unmatched: 5. For the CDR3, the DNA is TGTGCCTGGAGTCGTCTAGCGGGAACCGAGCAGTACTTC. This gives the protein CAWSRLAGTEQYF. The full variable domain, completed using reference TRBV30 and TRBJ2-7, is SQTIHQWPATLVQPVGSPLSLECTVEGTSNPNLYWYRQAAGRGLQLLFYSVGIGQISSEVPQNLSASRPQDRQFILSSKKLLLSDSGFYLCAWSRLAGTEQYFGPGTRLTVT.

The V call is TRBV7-6, the J call TRBJ2-1; maybe TRBD1 (8 bases). Germline V gives CDR1 SGHVS, CDR2 FNYEAQ. Trimming pared 5 bases from V and 7 bases from J, leaving 24 bases between. This CDR3 has 17 amino acids. The CDR3 protein is CASSQEGTGLDRNEQFF. The DNA for the CDR3 is TGTGCCAGCAGCCAAGAGGGGACAGGACTAGATAGAAATGAGCAGTTCTTC.

This clone is categorized as medium-sized. This rearrangement joins TRBV11-2 to TRBJ2-7, with 9 bases lining up with TRBD1. Unmatched junction bases numbered 5, after V lost 3 bases and J lost 2 bases. CDR1 and CDR2 from the germline V gene are SGHAT and FQNNGV. The CDR3 consists of 15 residues. CDR3 loop: CASSFEGTGPYEQYF. CDR3 DNA: TGTGCCAGCAGCTTTGAGGGGACAGGGCCCTACGAGCAGTACTTC.

The J gene is TRBJ1-3, the V gene TRBV29-1; D is ambiguous. This CDR3 spans 12 amino acids. Germline CDR1 is SQVTM and CDR2 is ANQGSEA. V was cut by 6 bases and J by 4 bases, with 10 bases left in between. The CDR3 DNA follows: TGCAGCGTGGCGAACAGCGGAAACACCATATATTTT. As protein: CSVANSGNTIYF.

The gene calls are TRBV14 and TRBJ2-3, with D possibly matching TRBD2 (5 bases). Germline CDR1 SGHDN, CDR2 FVKESK. The V end lost 2 bases, the J end lost 3 bases, and 9 bases lay between the germline ends. The CDR3 is 14 amino acids. The CDR3 sequence: CASSQSRGTDTQYF. The CDR3 bases are TGTGCCAGCAGCCAAAGCCGGGGAACAGATACGCAGTATTTT. The variable domain in full, completed from reference TRBV14 and TRBJ2-3, reads EAGVTQFPSHSVIEKGQTVTLRCDPISGHDNLYWYRRVMGKEIKFLLHFVKESKQDESGMPNNRFLAERTGGTYSTLKVQPAELEDSGVYFCASSQSRGTDTQYFGPGTRLTVL.

This clone was observed once. The chain employs TRBV6-5 and TRBJ1-2; the D gene is possibly TRBD1 (5 bases). Germline CDR1 and CDR2: MNHEY and SVGAGI. V dropped 4 bases and J dropped 8 bases, with 14 bases sitting between them. CDR3 length equals 13 residues. Written as DNA, the CDR3 is TGTGCCAGCAGTTCTGCAGGGTTAGAGGGCTACACCTTC. Amino acid sequence: CASSSAGLEGYTF.

This rearrangement joins TRBV11-2 to TRBJ1-2, with 9 bases identical to TRBD1. The CDR3 spans 14 residues. Trimming took 5 bases from V and 5 from J; bases not matched to a gene: 6. CDR1 is SGHAT and CDR2 is FQNNGV in the germline V gene. The CDR3 nucleotides read TGTGCCAGCAGCCTGTGGACAGGGGAATATGGCTACACCTTC. It translates to CASSLWTGEYGYTF.

The chain links TRBV5-8 to TRBJ1-5; 8 bases agree with TRBD1. The CDR3 runs 16 residues. The trim removed 0 bases at V and 4 bases at J, leaving 6 bases unmatched. In germline, CDR1 is SGHTS, CDR2 YDEGEE. The CDR3 DNA follows: TGTGCCAGCAGCTTGGGACAGGGGCCGGCGAATCAGCCCCAGCATTTT. Its translation is CASSLGQGPANQPQHF. The variable domain in full, with the rest retrieved from reference TRBV5-8 and TRBJ1-5, is EAGVTQSPTHLIKTRGQQATLRCSPISGHTSVYWYQQALGLGLQFLLWYDEGEERNRGNFPPRFSGRQFPNYSSELNVNALELEDSALYLCASSLGQGPANQPQHFGDGTRLSIL.

V and J are TRBV6-4 and TRBJ2-3; D is unresolved. V was cut by 3 bases and J by 1 base, with 8 bases left in between. Germline assignment: CDR1 MRHNA and CDR2 SNTAGT. The CDR3 consists of 14 residues. In DNA form, the CDR3 reads TGTGCCAGCAGTGAGGTCGCGGGCACAGATACGCAGTATTTT. It translates to CASSEVAGTDTQYF.

This clone was seen just once. This sequence joins TRBV5-1 and TRBJ2-3; 14 nucleotides match TRBD2. This CDR3 has 17 amino acids. With V trimmed by 2 bases and J by 4 bases, 6 bases remained unmatched. CDR1 and CDR2 from the germline V gene are SGHRS and YFSETQ. The chain's CDR3 is CASSLPRLAGGPDTQYF. The CDR3 DNA sequence: TGCGCCAGCAGCTTACCTCGACTAGCGGGAGGGCCAGATACGCAGTATTTT.

This sequence joins TRBV9 and TRBJ2-3, with 7 nucleotides matching TRBD2. The length of the CDR3 is 15 residues. Germline assignment: CDR1 SGDLS and CDR2 YYNGEE. Germline trimming cut 3 bases from V and 7 bases from J; bases unmatched to any gene: 11. The DNA for the CDR3 is TGTGCCAGCAGCGCGCAGCGGGAAGAGTTGAATACGCAGTATTTT. Translating gives CASSAQREELNTQYF.

The chain carries TRBV14 and TRBJ1-3; TRBD1 is a possible D gene (5 bases). The CDR3 consists of 15 residues. The V end lost 3 bases, the J end lost 0 bases, and 9 bases lay between the germline ends. Germline values: CDR1 SGHDN, CDR2 FVKESK. The CDR3 region is CASSQEGISGNTIYF. The CDR3 DNA reads as TGTGCCAGCAGCCAGGAGGGGATCTCTGGAAACACCATATATTTT.

The chain employs TRBV7-2 and TRBJ2-3; 9 bases map to TRBD1. V shed 4 bases, J shed 1 base, and the junction held 6 bases outside the gene matches. This CDR3 has 16 residues. Germline loops: CDR1 SGHTA, CDR2 FQGNSA. The CDR3, as DNA: TGTGCCAGCAGCTCCACAGGGGGCCGGGGCACAGATACGCAGTATTTT. Translation gives CASSSTGGRGTDTQYF.

V and J are TRBV19 and TRBJ2-6; no clear D gene. Germline CDR1 and CDR2: LNHDA and SQIVND (reference sequence). With 5 bases removed from V and 0 bases from J, the gap between germline ends came to 8 bases. The CDR3 extends over 15 amino acids. The CDR3 DNA follows: TGTGCCAGTAGTCCAACACACTCTGGGGCCAACGTCCTGACTTTC. Translation: CASSPTHSGANVLTF.